The sequence of this T cell receptor (beta chain) was determined in a study of cytomegalovirus exposure and HLA in healthy donors. Study-wide results and caveats: With later analysis, a missense DCLRE1C variant became linked to TCR beta V- and J-gene trimming. Clonal expansion was found to be greater in HLA-associated TCR beta chains than in equally common others in a later analysis.

It was with 60 Vbeta and 13 Jbeta primers that the PCR ran. Profiled with immunoSEQ multiplex PCR; TCRdb holds only in-frame clones, not every one. The table includes 75,000 to 90,000 clones, about 9.5% detected once. Germline CDR1 and CDR2: MNHNY and SVGAGI (reference sequence). The CDR3 runs 13 residues. V was shortened by 7 bases and J by 4 bases, with 13 bases between the two germline ends. On this clone: The antigen is unknown.

The rearrangement links TRBV6-6 to TRBJ1-2; D is possibly TRBD1 (5 bases). The sample taken for sequencing was PBMCs. The TCR originated in a man between 60 and 75 years old in good health and CMV-seropositive. The DNA for the CDR3 is TGTGCCAGCAACGTGGACACACCCTATGGCTACACCTTC. It encodes CASNVDTPYGYTF.